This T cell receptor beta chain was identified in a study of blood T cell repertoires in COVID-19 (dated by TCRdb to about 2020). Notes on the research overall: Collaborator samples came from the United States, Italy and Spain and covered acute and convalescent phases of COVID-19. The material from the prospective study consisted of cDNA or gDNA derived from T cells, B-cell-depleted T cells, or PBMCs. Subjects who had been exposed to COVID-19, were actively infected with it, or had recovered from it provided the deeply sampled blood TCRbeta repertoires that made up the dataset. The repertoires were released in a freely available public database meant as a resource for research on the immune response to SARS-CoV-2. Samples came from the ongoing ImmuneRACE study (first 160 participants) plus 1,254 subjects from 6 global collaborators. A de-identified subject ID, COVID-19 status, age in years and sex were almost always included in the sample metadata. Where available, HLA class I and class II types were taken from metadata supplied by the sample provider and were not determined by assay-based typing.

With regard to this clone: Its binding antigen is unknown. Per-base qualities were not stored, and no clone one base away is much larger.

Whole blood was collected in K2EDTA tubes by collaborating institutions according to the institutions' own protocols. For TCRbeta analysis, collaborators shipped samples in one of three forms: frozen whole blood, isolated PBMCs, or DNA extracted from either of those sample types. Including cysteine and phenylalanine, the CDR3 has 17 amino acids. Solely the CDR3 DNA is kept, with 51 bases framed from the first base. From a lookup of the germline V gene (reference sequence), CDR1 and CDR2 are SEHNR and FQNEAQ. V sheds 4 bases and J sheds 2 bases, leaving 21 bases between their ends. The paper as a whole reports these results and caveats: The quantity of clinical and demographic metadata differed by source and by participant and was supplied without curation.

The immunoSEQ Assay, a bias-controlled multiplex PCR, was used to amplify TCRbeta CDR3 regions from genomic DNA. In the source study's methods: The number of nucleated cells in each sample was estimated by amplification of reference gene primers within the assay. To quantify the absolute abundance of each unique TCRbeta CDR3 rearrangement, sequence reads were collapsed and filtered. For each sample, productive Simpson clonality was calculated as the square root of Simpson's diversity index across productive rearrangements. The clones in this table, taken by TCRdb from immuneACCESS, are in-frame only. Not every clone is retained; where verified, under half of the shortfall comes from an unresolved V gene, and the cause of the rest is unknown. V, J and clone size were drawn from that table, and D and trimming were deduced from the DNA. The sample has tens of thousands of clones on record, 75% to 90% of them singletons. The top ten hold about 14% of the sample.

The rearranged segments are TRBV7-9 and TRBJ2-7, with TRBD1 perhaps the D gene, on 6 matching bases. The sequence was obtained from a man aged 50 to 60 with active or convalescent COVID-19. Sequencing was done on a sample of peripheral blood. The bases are TGTGCCAGCAGCTCCCACCCGAAGGGGGACACTACCTACGAGCAGTACTTC. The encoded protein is CASSSHPKGDTTYEQYF.